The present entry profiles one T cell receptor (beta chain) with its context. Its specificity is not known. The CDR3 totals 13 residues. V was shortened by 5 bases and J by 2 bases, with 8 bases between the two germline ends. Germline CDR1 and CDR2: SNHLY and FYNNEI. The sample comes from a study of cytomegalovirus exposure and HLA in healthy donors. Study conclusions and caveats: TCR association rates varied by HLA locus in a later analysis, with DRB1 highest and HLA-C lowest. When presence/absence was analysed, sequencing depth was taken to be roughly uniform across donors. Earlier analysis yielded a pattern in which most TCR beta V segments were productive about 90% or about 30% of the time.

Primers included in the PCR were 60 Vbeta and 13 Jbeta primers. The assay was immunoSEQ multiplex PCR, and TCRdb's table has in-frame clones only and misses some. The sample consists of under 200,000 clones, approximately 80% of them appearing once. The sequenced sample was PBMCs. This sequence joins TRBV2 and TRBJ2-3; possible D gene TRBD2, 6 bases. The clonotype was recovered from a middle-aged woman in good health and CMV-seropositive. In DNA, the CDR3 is TGTGCCAGCAGTTGGACTACCACAGATACGCAGTATTTT. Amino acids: CASSWTTTDTQYF.